A selection of T cell receptor beta chains follows, all from one sample in a study of blood T cell repertoires in COVID-19. Libraries were prepared by immunoSEQ multiplex PCR; TCRdb keeps only in-frame clonotypes and omits some of them. The top ten clones hold 28% of a sample with about 63,000 clones, roughly 68% of them seen once. Sequenced material: peripheral blood. Receptors originate from a woman over 75 with acute or convalescent COVID-19. Both conserved end residues are part of each CDR3. Each record gives: CDR3 DNA, CDR3 protein, J gene, clone size, V gene, D gene. A D gene is named only where the DNA matches it firmly. Clone size is shown for a subset of rows, as once, few, many or a class of expanded clone.

DNA: TGTGCCATCAGTGGGCCGAGTGGAGGGTTTATTGGCTACACCTTC
CDR3: CAISGPSGGFIGYTF
J: TRBJ1-2
size: once
V: TRBV10-3
D: -

DNA: TGTGCCAGTGGGCACATGGACAGGGGGCCATACGAGCAGTACTTC
CDR3: CASGHMDRGPYEQYF
J: TRBJ2-7
size: -
V: TRBV19
D: TRBD1

DNA: TGCGCCAGCAGCCAAGTACGGGGGGTTAGGCAGCCCCAGCATTTT
CDR3: CASSQVRGVRQPQHF
J: TRBJ1-5
size: -
V: TRBV4-3
D: -

DNA: TGTGCCAGCAACAAAGCGGGAGCGGAGACCCAGTACTTC
CDR3: CASNKAGAETQYF
J: TRBJ2-5
size: -
V: TRBV28
D: TRBD2

DNA: TGTGCCAGCAGCTTGGCGGCAGGGACTAGCGGGAGTGGGTACGAGCAGTACTTC
CDR3: CASSLAAGTSGSGYEQYF
J: TRBJ2-7
size: -
V: TRBV5-4
D: TRBD2

DNA: TGTGCCAGCAGTTACCGGACCGGGGAGCTGTTTTTT
CDR3: CASSYRTGELFF
J: TRBJ2-2
size: -
V: TRBV6-5
D: -

DNA: TGTGCCAGCAGCCAACCGGAGACAGGGCACCACGAGCAGTACTTC
CDR3: CASSQPETGHHEQYF
J: TRBJ2-7
size: -
V: TRBV5-4
D: TRBD1

DNA: TGTGCCAGCAGTCTGGACAGGAGGTCCTACGAGCAGTACTTC
CDR3: CASSLDRRSYEQYF
J: TRBJ2-7
size: few
V: TRBV27
D: TRBD1

DNA: TGTGCCAGCAGCTCGGACAGGGGCTTCTACAATGAGCAGTTCTTC
CDR3: CASSSDRGFYNEQFF
J: TRBJ2-1
size: -
V: TRBV7-2
D: TRBD1

DNA: TGTGCCAGCAGCCCTGGACTAGTGTACAATGAGCAGTTCTTC
CDR3: CASSPGLVYNEQFF
J: TRBJ2-1
size: -
V: TRBV3-1/TRBV3-2
D: TRBD2

DNA: TGTGCCAGCAGTTCCCCATTAGGGGGGGGGATAGAGACCCAGTACTTC
CDR3: CASSSPLGGGIETQYF
J: TRBJ2-5
size: -
V: TRBV27
D: -

DNA: TGTGCCAGCAGGCGGACTAGCGAGAACGAGCAGTACTTC
CDR3: CASRRTSENEQYF
J: TRBJ2-7
size: -
V: TRBV27
D: TRBD2

DNA: TGTGCCAGCAGCCCAGCGCGTCCCAGCTCCTACAATGAGCAGTTCTTC
CDR3: CASSPARPSSYNEQFF
J: TRBJ2-1
size: -
V: TRBV6-2/TRBV6-3
D: -

DNA: TGCGCCAGCAGCCGCGGGACAGTTCGGGCCGAAAAACTGTTTTTT
CDR3: CASSRGTVRAEKLFF
J: TRBJ1-4
size: once
V: TRBV4-3
D: TRBD1

DNA: TGTGCCAGCAGTGCCGCTAGCGGGATTGGGGATGAGCAGTTCTTC
CDR3: CASSAASGIGDEQFF
J: TRBJ2-1
size: once
V: TRBV6-4
D: TRBD2

DNA: TGTGCCAGCAGTTTAGGGACAGGGCATTTGAACACTGAAGCTTTCTTT
CDR3: CASSLGTGHLNTEAFF
J: TRBJ1-1
size: -
V: TRBV27
D: TRBD1

DNA: TGTGCCAGCAGCGTAGGCAGTCAAGACAATCAGCCCCAGCATTTT
CDR3: CASSVGSQDNQPQHF
J: TRBJ1-5
size: -
V: TRBV9
D: -

DNA: TGCGCCAGCAGCCAAGATAGGGGGGGATGGGGCGAGCAGTACTTC
CDR3: CASSQDRGGWGEQYF
J: TRBJ2-7
size: few
V: TRBV4-1
D: -

DNA: TGTGCCAGCTCACCCGGGGACGGGACTTACAATGAGCAGTTCTTC
CDR3: CASSPGDGTYNEQFF
J: TRBJ2-1
size: -
V: TRBV18
D: -

DNA: TGTGCCAGCAGCACCCGACAGGGATTCACAGATACGCAGTATTTT
CDR3: CASSTRQGFTDTQYF
J: TRBJ2-3
size: few
V: TRBV11-3
D: TRBD1

DNA: TGTGCCAGCAGCCAAGGGAAAGTCAGGGGGCGTGTGGAGACCCAGTACTTC
CDR3: CASSQGKVRGRVETQYF
J: TRBJ2-5
size: -
V: TRBV14
D: TRBD1

DNA: TGTGCCTGGAGTGTCAAAGGGGCCGATCTCTCACCCCTCCACTTT
CDR3: CAWSVKGADLSPLHF
J: TRBJ1-6
size: few
V: TRBV30
D: -

DNA: TGTGCCACCTTTTTAGCGGGAGGGGTGAATGAGCAGTTCTTC
CDR3: CATFLAGGVNEQFF
J: TRBJ2-1
size: -
V: TRBV19
D: TRBD2